The 6 T cell receptor beta chains below were found in one sample sequenced in a study of cytomegalovirus exposure and HLA in healthy donors. Method: immunoSEQ multiplex PCR; TCRdb's copy keeps in-frame clones and lacks some. In the table there are hundreds of thousands of clones, about 90% of which are singletons. Material: PBMCs. These TCRs come from a man aged 18-30 years in good health and CMV-seropositive.

The V gene is TRBV5-4, the J gene TRBJ2-2; D is undetermined. Deletions cut 0 bases from V and 4 bases from J, with 4 bases between. The CDR3 has 13 amino acids. Germline lookup yields CDR1 SGHNT and CDR2 YYREEE (reference sequence). The CDR3 nucleotides are TGTGCCAGCAGCTTGGTCTCCACCGGGGAGCTGTTTTTT. Its protein is CASSLVSTGELFF. Full variable domain (missing parts from reference TRBV5-4 and TRBJ2-2): ETGVTQSPTHLIKTRGQQVTLRCSSQSGHNTVSWYQQALGQGPQFIFQYYREEENGRGNFPPRFSGLQFPNYSSELNVNALELDDSALYLCASSLVSTGELFFGEGSRLTVL.

This chain uses TRBV19 with TRBJ1-2, with D possibly matching TRBD1 (6 bases). The CDR3 runs 15 residues. The V end lost 5 bases, the J end lost 4 bases, and 17 bases lay between the germline ends. Germline assignment: CDR1 LNHDA and CDR2 SQIVND (reference sequence). The chain's CDR3 is CASSASRGRSYGYTF. DNA of the CDR3: TGTGCCAGTAGTGCCTCGAGGGGGAGAAGCTATGGCTACACCTTC. The full variable domain, with the rest looked up from reference TRBV19 and TRBJ1-2, is DGGITQSPKYLFRKEGQNVTLSCEQNLNHDAMYWYRQDPGQGLRLIYYSQIVNDFQKGDIAEGYSVSREKKESFPLTVTSAQKNPTAFYLCASSASRGRSYGYTFGSGTRLTVV.

The V and J genes are TRBV19 and TRBJ1-5; possible D gene TRBD1, 6 bases. CDR1 and CDR2 from the germline V gene are LNHDA and SQIVND (reference sequence). The CDR3 consists of 15 residues. V shed 6 bases and J shed 1 base, with 13 bases lying between them. The DNA of the CDR3 is TGTGCCAGTAGCCCCGGAGGGGGAAGCAATCAGCCCCAGCATTTT. This sequence encodes CASSPGGGSNQPQHF.

The sample holds one count of this clone. This chain uses TRBV15 with TRBJ2-7; 7 nucleotides align to TRBD1. This CDR3 is built from 14 residues. V dropped 1 base and J dropped 2; count of bases not matched to a gene: 2. Germline lookup yields CDR1 LNHNV and CDR2 YYDKDF (reference sequence). The CDR3 DNA reads as TGTGCCACCAGCAGAGCCGGGACAGCCTACGAGCAGTACTTC. Its protein product is CATSRAGTAYEQYF.

The table lists this clone with a count of one. The J gene is TRBJ2-5, the V gene TRBV6-5; no clear D gene. Germline V gives CDR1 MNHEY, CDR2 SVGAGI. The CDR3 runs to 14 residues. The V and J ends lost 2 bases and 4 bases respectively, with 11 bases between them. The CDR3 bases are TGTGCCAGCAGTTACCTTTTCGCACGAGAGACCCAGTACTTC. This encodes CASSYLFARETQYF.

The gene calls are TRBV6-6 and TRBJ2-3; 13 nucleotides match TRBD2. CDR1 MNHNY and CDR2 SVGAGI come from the germline V gene (reference sequence). V dropped 11 bases and J dropped 4; count of bases not matched to a gene: 12. The CDR3 extends over 16 amino acids. The CDR3 here is CAQHPGLAGEPDTQYF. DNA for the CDR3: TGTGCCCAGCATCCCGGACTAGCGGGAGAGCCAGATACGCAGTATTTT.